Reported below is one T cell receptor beta chain. Antigen specificity is unknown. This record comes from a study of T cell responses to AZD1222 COVID-19 vaccine. The CDR3 spans 13 residues. Deletions cut 0 bases from V and 4 bases from J, with 3 bases between. The germline V gene has CDR1 MRHNA and CDR2 SNTAGT. General observations from the study: Targets within unmutated variant regions were reportedly found for nearly half of spike-specific TCRs. Donors were mostly white British, more females; clonal diversity possibly underestimated.

The data were produced by immunoSEQ multiplex PCR, yet TCRdb's version contains in-frame clones alone and is incomplete. The sample lists 100,000 to 110,000 clones, 88% seen once, with roughly 2% in the top ten. The chain has TRBV6-4 and TRBJ2-2; D is undetermined. The sample in question was peripheral blood, obtained on day 0 of AZD1222 vaccination. This TCR derives from an adult in good health. CDR3 residues: CASSDSSTGELFF. The CDR3 DNA sequence: TGTGCCAGCAGTGACTCTAGCACCGGGGAGCTGTTTTTT.